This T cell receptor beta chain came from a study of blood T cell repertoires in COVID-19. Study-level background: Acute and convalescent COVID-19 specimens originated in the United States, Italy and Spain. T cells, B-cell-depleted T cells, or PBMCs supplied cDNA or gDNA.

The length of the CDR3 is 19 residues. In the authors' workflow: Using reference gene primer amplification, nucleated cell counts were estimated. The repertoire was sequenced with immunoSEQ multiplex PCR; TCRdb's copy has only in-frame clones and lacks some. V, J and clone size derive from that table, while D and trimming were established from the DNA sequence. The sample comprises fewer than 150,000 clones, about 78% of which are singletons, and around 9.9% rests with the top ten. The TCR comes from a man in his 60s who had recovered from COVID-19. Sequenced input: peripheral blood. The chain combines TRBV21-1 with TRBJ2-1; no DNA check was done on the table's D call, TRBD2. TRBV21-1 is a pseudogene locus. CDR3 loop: CASSKSRVAGGRIYNEQFF. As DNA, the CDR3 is TGTGCCAGCAGCAAAAGCCGGGTAGCGGGGGGGCGCATATACAATGAGCAGTTCTTC.